This TCR beta chain was identified in a study of early T cells in non-severe SARS-CoV-2 infection. The germline gives CDR1 SGHTA, CDR2 FQGNSA. Trimming left V 6 bases short and J 4 bases short, with 18 bases between. The CDR3 consists of 16 residues. The protocol attached unique molecular identifiers to individual cDNA molecules. Via MiXCR, TCRdb re-called the 5' RACE reads, giving one row per CDR3 protein. The repertoire holds about 68,000 distinct CDR3 sequences, with roughly an eighth as singletons. The sample consisted of whole blood. This TCR was sampled from an adult who was a healthcare worker with PCR-confirmed SARS-CoV-2 infection or an uninfected control (not recorded which). The chain uses TRBV7-2 and TRBJ2-2; D is undetermined. Written as DNA, the CDR3 is TGTGCCAGCAGTTTTCGGGTCTTTAGTGGCACCGGGGAGCTGTTTTTT. It translates to CASSFRVFSGTGELFF.